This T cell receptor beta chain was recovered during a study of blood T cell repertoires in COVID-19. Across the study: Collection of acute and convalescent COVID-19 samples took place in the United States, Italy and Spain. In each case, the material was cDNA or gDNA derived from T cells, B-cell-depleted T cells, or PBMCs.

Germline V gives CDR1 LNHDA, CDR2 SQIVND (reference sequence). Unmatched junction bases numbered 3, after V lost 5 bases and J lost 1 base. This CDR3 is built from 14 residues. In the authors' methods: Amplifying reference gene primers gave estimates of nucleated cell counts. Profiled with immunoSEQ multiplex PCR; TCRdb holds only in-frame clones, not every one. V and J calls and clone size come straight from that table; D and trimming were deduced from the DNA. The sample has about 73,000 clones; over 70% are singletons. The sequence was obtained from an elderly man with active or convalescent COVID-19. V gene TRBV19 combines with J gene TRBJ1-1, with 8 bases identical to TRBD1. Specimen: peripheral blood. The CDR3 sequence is CASSPDRGNTEAFF. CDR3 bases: TGTGCCAGTAGTCCAGACAGGGGGAACACTGAAGCTTTCTTT.